This TCR beta chain is from a study of T cell clonotyping in hematopoietic cell transplantation (dated by TCRdb to the early 2020s). For the wider study: A total of some 130 blood samples were gathered in the study from a few dozen consecutive transplant recipients along with their related donors. Recruitment of patients ran from September 2015 to early 2017, and follow-up continued until late 2020 or until death. On the study overall, not on this receptor specifically: Overlap with donor repertoires was found for only a small fraction of recipient repertoires, with over 95% found to appear de novo at the given depth. Sample size was limited, and cells were not sorted, so CD4 and CD8 repertoire contributions could not be separated. Inverse Simpson Index values from donors and from recipients before transplant predicted broader TCR repertoire diversity after transplant. After transplant, TCR diversity in recipients dropped, and pathologically expanded clonotypes increased progressively from day 30 to day 180.

Blood samples for TCR beta sequencing were given by related transplant donors. Using Nuclei Lysis Solution, genomic DNA was extracted from unfractionated peripheral blood mononuclear cells that were either fresh or cryopreserved. The immunoSEQ assay, a bias-controlled multiplex PCR using V- and J-specific primers, was used to amplify TCR beta CDR3 regions from genomic DNA. A proprietary barcode and Illumina adapter sequences were added to the CDR3 amplicons in a second PCR step. CDR3 libraries were sequenced on an Illumina MiSeq instrument. The paper's data handling went like this. Export and quality control were performed with immunoSEQ Analyzer 3.0, and downstream analyses were performed with R Bioconductor and Immunarch. Only productive rearrangements in the normalized downsampled data set were used to calculate repertoire metrics. In the normalized cohort, clonotypes with more than 5 templates were defined as pathologically expanded. The Inverse Simpson Index was used to measure repertoire diversity. To capture all clonotypes, CMV-specificity analyses were performed on the non-normalized data set. TCRdb stores this immuneACCESS table with in-frame sequences only. Part of the clones is absent; in the studies checked, under half of the shortfall reflects unresolved V genes, and no reason is known for the rest. V, J and clone size are those of that table, while D and trimming were read from the DNA. The sample records approximately 30,000 clones, under 97% of which are singletons. The top ten hold approximately 1.5% of the sample.

CDR1 and CDR2 are read off the germline V gene as SGDLS and YYNGEE. The CDR3 has 15 amino acids, counting the end cysteine and phenylalanine. The kept DNA is CDR3 alone, 45 bases in frame from the first base. The V and J ends are trimmed by 3 bases and 1 base, leaving 11 bases between them. Concerning this clone itself: Its antigen remains undetermined. Base qualities are not recorded, but no much larger clone differs from it by a single base.

The clonotype comes from a man between 45 and 60 years old in good health. Some clones in this sample may be carry-over from other donors' samples. The chain links TRBV9 with TRBJ1-5; the D segment could be TRBD1, given 5 matching bases. The sequencing input was peripheral blood mononuclear cells. The sequence in DNA is TGTGCCAGCAGCGGGGGCGAGGTAAGCAATCAGCCCCAGCATTTT. Translation gives CASSGGEVSNQPQHF.